The next 18 T cell receptor beta chains were all read from a single sample in a study of cytomegalovirus exposure and HLA in healthy donors. Primers included in the PCR were 60 Vbeta and 13 Jbeta primers. The data were produced by immunoSEQ multiplex PCR, yet TCRdb's version contains in-frame clones alone and is incomplete. Of 120,000 or so clones in the sample, about three quarters are singletons; the top ten hold roughly 6.1%. The sample was PBMCs. The receptors shown here come from a woman aged 40 to 49 in good health and CMV-seronegative.

This sequence joins TRBV27 and TRBJ1-2, with TRBD1 matching over 7 bases. The CDR3 has 13 residues. Germline V CDR1 and CDR2: MNHEY, SMNVEV (reference sequence). The junction had 7 bases not matched to a gene; V was cut back by 7 bases and J by 5 bases. As DNA, the CDR3 is TGTGCCAGCAAGAATAAACAGGGGTATGGCTACACCTTC. Amino acid sequence: CASKNKQGYGYTF.

V and J are TRBV7-9 and TRBJ1-1; possibly TRBD1 for D (6 bases). CDR1 is SEHNR, CDR2 FQNEAQ, per germline (reference sequence). Deletions cut 7 bases from V and 11 bases from J, with 20 bases between. This CDR3 has 13 amino acids. For the CDR3, the DNA is TGTGCCAGCAACAGGGCAGGGGAATTCGGTGCTTTCTTT. Translating gives CASNRAGEFGAFF.

The V and J genes are TRBV6-1 and TRBJ2-1; 9 bases are shared with TRBD2. Germline loops: CDR1 MNHNS, CDR2 SASEGT. The CDR3 loop spans 17 amino acids. Trimming cost V 5 bases and J 4 bases; bases outside gene matches: 12. The CDR3 loop is CASSKGTSRGGYNEQFF. CDR3 bases: TGTGCCAGCAGTAAAGGGACTAGCCGAGGCGGTTACAATGAGCAGTTCTTC.

The chain combines TRBV4-3 with TRBJ2-1, with 9 bases fitting TRBD2. Looked up from germline, CDR1 is LGHNA and CDR2 is YSLEER. This CDR3 spans 17 amino acids. V was clipped by 0 bases and J by 5 bases; unmatched bases: 8. The CDR3 nucleotides are TGCGCCAGCAGCCAAGATCACGAGGCGGGAGGGAACAATGAGCAGTTCTTC. It specifies CASSQDHEAGGNNEQFF.

Turning to this clone: One end of the junction does not line up with germline, which may come from a read error. The gene calls are TRBV2 and TRBJ2-7; a possible D gene is TRBD2 (6 bases). CDR1 and CDR2 from the germline V gene are SNHLY and FYNNEI. The CDR3 has 14 residues. CDR3 nucleotides: TGTGCGAGCAAGGTTGCGGGACCCGCCGGCGAGCAGTACTTC. Translation: CASKVAGPAGEQYF.

The chain joins TRBV5-1 to TRBJ1-1; 7 bases are a match to TRBD1. Germline CDR1 SGHRS, CDR2 YFSETQ. The CDR3 has 13 amino acids. Unmatched junction bases numbered 9, after V lost 3 bases and J lost 10 bases. The CDR3 loop reads CASSWETGTVAFF. The CDR3 nucleotides are TGCGCCAGCAGCTGGGAGACAGGGACGGTAGCTTTCTTT. Using reference TRBV5-1 and TRBJ1-1 for the parts outside the CDR3, the full variable domain is KAGVTQTPRYLIKTRGQQVTLSCSPISGHRSVSWYQQTPGQGLQFLFEYFSETQRNKGNFPGRFSGRQFSNSRSEMNVSTLELGDSALYLCASSWETGTVAFFGQGTRLTVV.

This chain uses TRBV19 with TRBJ1-5; 7 nucleotides agree with TRBD1. The CDR3 is 13 amino acids. Germline trimming cut 6 bases from V and 7 bases from J; bases unmatched to any gene: 6. From germline, CDR1 is LNHDA and CDR2 SQIVND (reference sequence). This chain's CDR3 is CASSRDRLQPQHF. The DNA of the CDR3 is TGTGCCAGTAGCCGGGACAGATTACAGCCCCAGCATTTT.

The chain links TRBV28 to TRBJ2-3; 14 nucleotides match TRBD2. The CDR3 runs 15 residues. J gave up 7 bases and V 6 bases, and 6 bases lay outside the gene matches. From germline, CDR1 is MDHEN and CDR2 SYDVKM. CDR3 bases: TGTGCCAGCAGGGCCGGGACTAGCGGGAGATATACGCAGTATTTT. Protein: CASRAGTSGRYTQYF.

The V call is TRBV18, the J call TRBJ2-2, with 12 bases matching TRBD1. J gave up 6 bases and V 6 bases, and 11 bases lay outside the gene matches. Germline V gives CDR1 KGHSH, CDR2 LQKENI. This CDR3 is built from 17 residues. The CDR3 DNA follows: TGTGCCAGCTCCCGAACTCCGGGACAGGGGGCTTCCGGGGAGCTGTTTTTT. Its protein is CASSRTPGQGASGELFF.

The chain has TRBV18 and TRBJ1-5, with D maybe TRBD1 (6 bases). This CDR3 has 15 residues. Germline V lookup: CDR1 KGHSH, CDR2 LQKENI. With 0 bases removed from V and 2 bases from J, the gap between germline ends came to 8 bases. The CDR3 sequence: CASSPPEGGNQPQHF. In nucleotides, the CDR3 is TGTGCCAGCTCACCACCAGAGGGGGGCAATCAGCCCCAGCATTTT.

This chain connects TRBV28 to TRBJ1-6, with D perhaps TRBD1 (5 bases). CDR1 is MDHEN, CDR2 SYDVKM, per germline. The germline V and J ends were trimmed by 7 bases and 4 bases, with 8 bases remaining between them. This CDR3 region has 13 residues. Written as DNA, the CDR3 is TGTGCCAGCACAGGGCAGTATAATTCACCCCTCCACTTT. Amino acid sequence: CASTGQYNSPLHF.

This clone is termed medium-sized. The V call is TRBV18, the J call TRBJ1-1; D is possibly TRBD1 (6 bases). Trimming cost V 4 bases and J 5 bases, with 14 bases left between them. The CDR3 runs to 14 residues. CDR1 and CDR2 (germline): KGHSH, LQKENI. CDR3 sequence: CASSLTGLETEAFF. The DNA for the CDR3 is TGTGCCAGCTCACTAACAGGGTTGGAAACTGAAGCTTTCTTT.

The chain has TRBV6-6 and TRBJ1-6, with D uncertain. The ends were cut back, 6 bases at V and 9 bases at J, with 15 bases in the middle. This CDR3 spans 14 amino acids. Germline assignment: CDR1 MNHNY and CDR2 SVGAGI (reference sequence). The CDR3 DNA reads TGTGCCAGCAGAGGTTCTACGGGGAGTTCACCCCTCCACTTT. Translating gives CASRGSTGSSPLHF.

The V call is TRBV5-4, the J call TRBJ1-3, with 9 bases fitting TRBD1. V gave up 3 bases and J gave up 7 bases; unmatched junction bases: 8. CDR1 SGHNT and CDR2 YYREEE come from the germline V gene (reference sequence). The CDR3 totals 15 residues. The CDR3: CASSSTQGASNTIYF. The CDR3, as DNA: TGTGCCAGCAGCTCAACACAGGGGGCAAGCAACACCATATATTTT.

The chain joins TRBV7-9 to TRBJ2-4, with 7 positions matching TRBD2. J gave up 0 bases and V 1 base, and 6 bases lay outside the gene matches. Germline lookup yields CDR1 SEHNR and CDR2 FQNEAQ (reference sequence). The CDR3 contains 17 residues. CDR3 coding DNA: TGTGCCAGCAGCTTAGGAGCGGGAACGCTAGCCAAAAACATTCAGTACTTC. It specifies CASSLGAGTLAKNIQYF.

The V call is TRBV11-2, the J call TRBJ1-1, with TRBD1 as a possible D gene (6 bases). The germline V gene encodes CDR1 SGHAT and CDR2 FQNNGV. V dropped 0 bases and J dropped 3 bases, with 11 bases sitting between them. This CDR3 has 15 amino acids. CDR3 DNA sequence: TGTGCCAGCAGCTTAGATCCGGCAGGGGACACTGAAGCTTTCTTT. The encoded protein is CASSLDPAGDTEAFF.

The chain couples TRBV28 to TRBJ2-7, with 7 bases fitting TRBD1. The CDR3 totals 15 residues. Germline-derived CDR1 and CDR2 are MDHEN and SYDVKM. Trimming removed 5 bases from V and 4 bases from J; junction bases left unmatched: 11. The CDR3 reads CASSPRTGRGYEQYF. CDR3 sequence (DNA): TGTGCCAGCAGTCCTCGGACAGGACGGGGTTACGAGCAGTACTTC.

The chain joins TRBV6-6 to TRBJ1-5; D not resolved. Trimming stripped 0 bases from V and 4 bases from J, with 7 bases between. CDR3 length equals 14 residues. Germline V gene sequence: CDR1 MNHNY, CDR2 SVGAGI (reference sequence). DNA of the CDR3: TGTGCCAGCAGTTACTCTAGGAGGAATCAGCCCCAGCATTTT. The encoded protein is CASSYSRRNQPQHF.